This T cell receptor beta chain was recovered during a study of T-cell memory formation after mild COVID-19. The junction had 3 bases not matched to a gene; V was cut back by 6 bases and J by 1 base. CDR1 is LNHNV and CDR2 is YYDKDF in the germline V gene (reference sequence). The CDR3 extends over 14 amino acids. This clonotype was detected only a few times. TCRdb fed the 5' RACE reads into MiXCR, producing one record per CDR3 protein. The sample lists 470,000 or so distinct CDR3 sequences; 15% to 20% were seen once. The sequence came from an adult woman who had mild COVID-19 (a few samples of this study predate the infection). Cell type and time point are not known. Sequencing used PBMCs or a T cell subset sorted from them (not recorded which). The chain employs TRBV15 and TRBJ2-3, with 8 bases lining up with TRBD1. The CDR3 DNA is TGTGCCACCAGAGAGACAGGGGGCACAGATACGCAGTATTTT. Protein product: CATRETGGTDTQYF.